The rows below give T cell receptor beta chains drawn from one sample of a study of blood T cell repertoires in COVID-19. Some clones are missing from TCRdb's copy, which holds only in-frame ones; the method was immunoSEQ multiplex PCR. The sample has under 300,000 clones; roughly 80% are singletons. The sequenced sample consisted of peripheral blood. Source of these receptors: a human donor with COVID-19, enrolled during active disease. The donor label of this sample is uncertain. The CDR3 runs from the conserved cysteine through the conserved F or W. A D gene is named only where the DNA matches it firmly. For some rows the clone size is stated as once, few or many, or as a class when expanded; others skip it.

TRBJ1-6 | TRBV6-1 | few | . | TGTGCCAGCAGTGAATCCGGCGGCAGAAATTCACCCCTCCACTTT | CASSESGGRNSPLHF
TRBJ2-7 | TRBV27 | once | TRBD2 | TGTGCCAGCAGTTTATATCGGCTAGCGGGAGGGCTTAACGAGCAGTACTTC | CASSLYRLAGGLNEQYF
TRBJ2-6 | TRBV19 | . | TRBD1 | TGTGCCAGTAGTATCGGGACAGGGAACTCTGGGGCCAACGTCCTGACTTTC | CASSIGTGNSGANVLTF
TRBJ2-5 | TRBV5-6 | . | . | TGTGCCAGCAGTCTTCTCGGGACATTTCAAGAGACCCAGTACTTC | CASSLLGTFQETQYF
TRBJ1-2 | TRBV29-1 | once | TRBD1 | TGCAGCGCCGGACAGGGCTCTGGCTACACCTTC | CSAGQGSGYTF
TRBJ2-1 | TRBV7-3 | . | TRBD2 | TGTGCCAGCAGCAATGTATATAGCGGGAGGGCCAATGAGCAGTTCTTC | CASSNVYSGRANEQFF
TRBJ1-5 | TRBV18 | . | . | TGTGCCAGCTCAGAGCTGGGGGGGCCTGAACAGCCCCAGCATTTT | CASSELGGPEQPQHF
TRBJ1-6 | TRBV5-1 | . | . | TGCGCCAGCAGCCCGCGGGGGCCCTATAATTCACCCCTCCACTTT | CASSPRGPYNSPLHF
TRBJ1-4 | TRBV4-1 | . | . | TGCGCCAGCAGCCAAGAGTGGGCCTTTAATGAAAAACTGTTTTTT | CASSQEWAFNEKLFF
TRBJ1-6 | TRBV27 | . | . | TGTGCCAGCAGTTCCAGCTATAATTCACCCCTCCACTTT | CASSSSYNSPLHF
TRBJ1-2 | TRBV3-1/TRBV3-2 | . | TRBD1 | TGTGCCAGCAGAACAGCAGGGGGGAGTGGCTACACCTTC | CASRTAGGSGYTF
TRBJ2-2 | TRBV28 | . | TRBD2 | TGTGCCAGCCGCAAGACCGGGACTAGCGGGAGGGCCAACACCGGGGAGCTGTTTTTT | CASRKTGTSGRANTGELFF
TRBJ1-3 | TRBV5-1 | . | TRBD1 | TGCGCCAGCAGGGAGGGCACAGGGGTGAGCTCTGGAAACACCATATATTTT | CASREGTGVSSGNTIYF
TRBJ2-1 | TRBV28 | once | TRBD2 | TGTGCCAGCAGTCGGACTAGCGGGGTCTACAATGAGCAGTTCTTC | CASSRTSGVYNEQFF
TRBJ1-1 | TRBV12-3/TRBV12-4 | . | . | TGTGCCAGCAGTCCTAGCGGGGGGCGCGAAGCTTTCTTT | CASSPSGGREAFF
TRBJ2-7 | TRBV3-1/TRBV3-2 | . | . | TGTGCCAGCAGCCAAGACAGGGTCCCTACCCACGAGCAGTACTTC | CASSQDRVPTHEQYF
TRBJ2-2 | TRBV19 | . | . | TGTGCCAGTAGGACCCGAGGCACCGGGGAGCTGTTTTTT | CASRTRGTGELFF
TRBJ1-5 | TRBV7-8 | . | TRBD1 | TGTGCCAGCACTAGGTCCGGGACAGCTAATCAGCCCCAGCATTTT | CASTRSGTANQPQHF
TRBJ1-3 | TRBV19 | . | . | TGTGCCAGTAGTCAAGACATCTATGGAAACACCATATATTTT | CASSQDIYGNTIYF
TRBJ2-7 | TRBV18 | . | TRBD2 | TGTGCCAGCTCATTCGAGGGAGGGCCCGACGAGCAGTACTTC | CASSFEGGPDEQYF
TRBJ1-1 | TRBV5-1 | . | . | TGCGCCAGCAGCTCTCCCGGGAGCGAAGCTTTCTTT | CASSSPGSEAFF
TRBJ1-4 | TRBV11-2 | . | . | TGTGCCAGCAGCCCAATTAATGAAAAACTGTTTTTT | CASSPINEKLFF
TRBJ2-1 | TRBV28 | . | TRBD2 | TGTGCCAGCAGTGGACTAGCGGGAGGTTACTACAATGAGCAGTTCTTC | CASSGLAGGYYNEQFF
TRBJ2-6 | TRBV7-2 | . | . | TGTGCCAGCAGCCTTAAATCCGTCCTGACTTTC | CASSLKSVLTF
TRBJ1-5 | TRBV19 | . | TRBD1 | TGTGCCAGTAGTATTGTCAGGGGGGGCAATCAGCCCCAGCATTTT | CASSIVRGGNQPQHF
TRBJ2-1 | TRBV3-1/TRBV3-2 | . | TRBD2 | TGTGCCAGCGGGAAGCGGGGGACGGGTGAGCAGTTCTTC | CASGKRGTGEQFF
TRBJ2-3 | TRBV6-1 | few | TRBD2 | TGTGCCAGCAGTGAAACTAGCGGGAGCGCCAATACGCAGTATTTT | CASSETSGSANTQYF
TRBJ1-2 | TRBV5-1 | . | TRBD1 | TGCGCCAGCAGCTTGTTAGGGACAGAAACGAACTATGGCTACACCTTC | CASSLLGTETNYGYTF
TRBJ2-1 | TRBV3-1/TRBV3-2 | . | TRBD2 | TGTGCCAGCAGGACTAGCGGCAACTACAATGAGCAGTTCTTC | CASRTSGNYNEQFF